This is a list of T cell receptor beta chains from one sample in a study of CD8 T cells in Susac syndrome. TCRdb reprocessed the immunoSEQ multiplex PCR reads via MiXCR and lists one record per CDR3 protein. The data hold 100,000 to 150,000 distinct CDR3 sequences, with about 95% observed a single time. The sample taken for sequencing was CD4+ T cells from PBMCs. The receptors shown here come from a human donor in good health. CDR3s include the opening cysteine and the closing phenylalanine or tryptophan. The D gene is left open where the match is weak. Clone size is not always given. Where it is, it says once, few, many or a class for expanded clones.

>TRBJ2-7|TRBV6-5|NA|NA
TGTGCCAGCAGTTACAGGGCAGGGAGCTACGAGCAGTACTTC
CASSYRAGSYEQYF
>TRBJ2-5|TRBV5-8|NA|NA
TGTGCCAGCAGCTTGGTTACCCGGACTCTACCCGAAAGGGGGGAGACCCAGTACTTC
CASSLVTRTLPERGETQYF
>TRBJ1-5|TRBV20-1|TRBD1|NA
TGCAGTGCTAGAAGAACAGGGGGTAATCAGCCCCAGCATTTT
CSARRTGGNQPQHF
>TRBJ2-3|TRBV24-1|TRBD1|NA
TGTGCCACGGAAGCCTTTGGCGGACAGGAGAGCACAGATACGCAGTATTTT
CATEAFGGQESTDTQYF
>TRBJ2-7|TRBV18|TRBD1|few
TGTGCCAGCTCGTTGGACAGGGCGCGGGAGCAGTACTTC
CASSLDRAREQYF
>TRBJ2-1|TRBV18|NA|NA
TGTGCCAGCTCACCACCCGGGGCCCAGCAGTTCTTC
CASSPPGAQQFF
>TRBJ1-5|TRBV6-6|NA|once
TGTGCCAGCAGTTACTTCTCGGATAGCAATCAGCCCCAGCATTTT
CASSYFSDSNQPQHF
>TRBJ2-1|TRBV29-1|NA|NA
TGCAGCGTTGTTGTGACAGGAAACCGATACAATGAGCAGTTCTTC
CSVVVTGNRYNEQFF
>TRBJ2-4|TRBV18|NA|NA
TGTGCCAGCTCACCACTTGGCCGGGGCAAAAACATTCAGTACTTC
CASSPLGRGKNIQYF
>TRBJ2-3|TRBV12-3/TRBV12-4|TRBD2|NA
TGTGCCAGCAGTTCGAGGACTAGCCGCCTTGGAGATACGCAGTATTTT
CASSSRTSRLGDTQYF
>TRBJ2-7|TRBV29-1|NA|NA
TGCAGCGTTCAACCAGGGACACCGACCTCCTACGAGCAGTACTTC
CSVQPGTPTSYEQYF
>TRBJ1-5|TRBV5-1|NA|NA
TGCGCCAGCAGCAGGAAACAGGGTCTCAATCAGCCCCAGCATTTT
CASSRKQGLNQPQHF
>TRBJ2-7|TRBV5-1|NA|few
TGCGCCAGCAGCTTGGCTGCAGGGACATCCTACGAGCAGTACTTC
CASSLAAGTSYEQYF
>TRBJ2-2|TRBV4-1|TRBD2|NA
TGCGCCAGCAGCTCACCCCCGGGGGTAGCGGGAGATGGGGGTAACACCGGGGAGCTGTTTTTT
CASSSPPGVAGDGGNTGELFF
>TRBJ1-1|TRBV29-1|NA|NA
TGCAGCGTTAAAGGACTCTTCGGGACTGAAGCTTTCTTT
CSVKGLFGTEAFF
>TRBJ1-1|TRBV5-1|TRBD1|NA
TGCGCCAGCAGCCAGGGACAGGCTGAAGCTTTCTTT
CASSQGQAEAFF
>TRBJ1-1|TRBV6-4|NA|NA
TGTGCCTCTCGGACGGGGGGATTGAACACTGAAGCTTTCTTT
CASRTGGLNTEAFF
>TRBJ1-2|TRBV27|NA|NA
TGTGCCAGCAGTCTCCGACAGGACCCCGGCTATGGCTACACCTTC
CASSLRQDPGYGYTF
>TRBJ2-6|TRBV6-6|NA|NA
TGTGCCAGCAGCCCCGGGGTCCACGTCCTGACTTTC
CASSPGVHVLTF
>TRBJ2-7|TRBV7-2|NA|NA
TGTGCCAGCAGCTTAGCCGACAGCTCCTACGAGCAGTACTTC
CASSLADSSYEQYF
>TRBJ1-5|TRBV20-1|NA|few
TGCAGCTCAAGGAATCGGAATCAGCCCCAGCATTTT
CSSRNRNQPQHF
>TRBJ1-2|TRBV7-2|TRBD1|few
TGTGCCAGCAGCCCGGGACAGGGAAGGTATGGCTACACCTTC
CASSPGQGRYGYTF
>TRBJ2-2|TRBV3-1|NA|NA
TGTGCCAGCAGCCCCGGACAGAGAAACACCGGGGAGCTGTTTTTT
CASSPGQRNTGELFF
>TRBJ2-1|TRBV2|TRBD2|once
TGTGCCAGCAGTGAAGCGTGGTCTAGCGGGAGTAAGTTGAATGAGCAGTTCTTC
CASSEAWSSGSKLNEQFF
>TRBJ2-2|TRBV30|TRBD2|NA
TGTGCCTGGAGTGTACAAGCTAGCGGGAGAACGGGCACCGGGGAGCTGTTTTTT
CAWSVQASGRTGTGELFF
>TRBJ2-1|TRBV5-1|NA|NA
TGCGCCAGCCACCCTTTGAGGCGCTCCTACAATGAGCAGTTCTTC
CASHPLRRSYNEQFF
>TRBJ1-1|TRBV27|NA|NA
TGTGCCAGCAGTTTGGGGGCGGACACTGAAGCTTTCTTT
CASSLGADTEAFF
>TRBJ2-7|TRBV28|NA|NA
TGTGCCAGCAGTAGCTCGCCCTACGAGCAGTACTTC
CASSSSPYEQYF
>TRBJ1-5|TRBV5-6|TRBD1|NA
TGTGCCAGCAGCTCGACAGGGGGGCCCCAGCATTTT
CASSSTGGPQHF
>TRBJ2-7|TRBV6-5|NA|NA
TGTGCCAGCAGTTCCGCCGGTCGGTTGCCCTACGAGCAGTACTTC
CASSSAGRLPYEQYF
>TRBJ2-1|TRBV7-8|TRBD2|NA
TGTGCCAGCAGCTCCGGGAGGGCCTCCTACAATGAGCAGTTCTTC
CASSSGRASYNEQFF
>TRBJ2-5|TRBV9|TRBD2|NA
TGTGCCAGCTCTAAAAGCGGGGGCTCCCAAGAGACCCAGTACTTC
CASSKSGGSQETQYF
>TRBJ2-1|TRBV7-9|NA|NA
TGTGCCAGCAGCCCGGACCTCTACAATGAGCAGTTCTTC
CASSPDLYNEQFF
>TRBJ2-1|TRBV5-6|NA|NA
TGTGCCAGCAGCTTGACCATGCAGAGTGAGCAGTTCTTC
CASSLTMQSEQFF
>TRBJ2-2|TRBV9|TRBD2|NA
TGTGCCAGCAGCAAAACTAGCGGGGCTAACACCGGGGAGCTGTTTTTT
CASSKTSGANTGELFF
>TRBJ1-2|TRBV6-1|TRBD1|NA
TGTGCCAGCAGTGAGGGACAGCTCTCTAACTATGGCTACACCTTC
CASSEGQLSNYGYTF
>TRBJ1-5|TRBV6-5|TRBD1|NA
TGTGCCAGCAGGCGACAGGGGAATCAGCCCCAGCATTTT
CASRRQGNQPQHF
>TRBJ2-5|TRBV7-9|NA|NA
TGTGCCAGCAGCGCGGACGCCCTGGTCGAGTACTTC
CASSADALVEYF
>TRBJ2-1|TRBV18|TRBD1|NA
TGTGCCAGCTCCCTTAGGACAGGGGGCTATGAGCAGTTCTTC
CASSLRTGGYEQFF
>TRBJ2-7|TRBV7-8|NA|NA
TGTGCCAGCAGCACATCGACAGCACGGGCCTACGAGCAGTACTTC
CASSTSTARAYEQYF